This TCR beta chain was captured in a study of cytomegalovirus exposure and HLA in healthy donors. Generated by immunoSEQ multiplex PCR, the TCRdb table keeps only in-frame clones and is missing some. In the table there are under 300,000 clones, 70% to 90% of which are singletons. The germline CDR1 and CDR2 sequences are SGHAT and FQNNGV. Trimming shortened V by 5 bases and J by 4 bases, and 24 bases separated the two germline ends. The CDR3 runs 18 residues. Points on this clone: Antigen: not known.

Findings and limits, study-wide: The tendency of first-cohort TCR clusters to co-occur in the 120 validation repertoires was identified by a subsequent analysis. Altogether, some 170 TCR beta chains were recorded as cytomegalovirus-associated.

The source is a woman aged 18-29 years in good health and CMV-seronegative. This sequence joins TRBV11-2 and TRBJ1-3; perhaps TRBD1 as D (6 bases). The sequencing input was PBMCs. The CDR3 nucleotides are TGTGCCAGCAGCCTGAAGGGGGGGCTTTATGAAACGGGAAACACCATATATTTT. Protein product: CASSLKGGLYETGNTIYF.